The clone carrying this T cell receptor beta chain was recorded a few times. A second PCR, run for about 7 to 11 cycles, used a sample-barcoded 5' primer plus a J-beta primer mix. Via MiXCR, TCRdb re-called the 5' RACE reads, giving one row per CDR3 protein. The table has some 710,000 distinct CDR3 sequences, more than 35% seen once; the top ten hold roughly 20%. This specimen belongs to a study of blood T cells in healthy people across ages. CDR1 is SEHNR and CDR2 is FQNEAQ in the germline V gene (reference sequence). Between the trimmed V and J ends, which lost 5 bases and 5 bases, there was a span of 15 bases. The CDR3 covers 14 residues.

Sequencing was carried out using blood. V usage is TRBV7-9 and J usage is TRBJ2-5; D gene unclear. The source is an elderly man in good health. The CDR3 DNA sequence: TGTGCCAGCAGCCAGTGGGGTGCCCGGGAGACCCAGTACTTC. Translated: CASSQWGARETQYF.